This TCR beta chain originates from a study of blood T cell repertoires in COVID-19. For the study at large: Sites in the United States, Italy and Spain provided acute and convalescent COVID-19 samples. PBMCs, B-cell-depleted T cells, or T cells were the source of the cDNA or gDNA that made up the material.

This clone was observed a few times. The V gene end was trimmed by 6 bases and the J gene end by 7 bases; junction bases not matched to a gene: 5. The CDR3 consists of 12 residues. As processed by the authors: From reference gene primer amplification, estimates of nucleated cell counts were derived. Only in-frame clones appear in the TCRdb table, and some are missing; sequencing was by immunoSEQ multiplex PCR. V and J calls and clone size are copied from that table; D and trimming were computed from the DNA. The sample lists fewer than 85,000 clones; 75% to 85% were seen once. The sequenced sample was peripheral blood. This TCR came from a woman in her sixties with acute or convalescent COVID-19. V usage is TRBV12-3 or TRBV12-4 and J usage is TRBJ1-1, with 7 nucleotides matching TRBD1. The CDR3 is CASRINRGEAFF. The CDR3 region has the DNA TGTGCCAGCAGAATAAACAGGGGTGAAGCTTTCTTT.